The clone carrying this T cell receptor beta chain was detected only a few times. What it recognizes is unknown. The library protocol tagged individual cDNA molecules with unique molecular identifiers. TCRdb reprocessed the 5' RACE reads with MiXCR, giving one entry per CDR3 protein. The table shows 40,000 to 45,000 distinct CDR3 sequences, with about 6.5% occurring only once. Germline assignment: CDR1 GTSNPN and CDR2 SVGIG (reference sequence). The CDR3 extends over 13 amino acids. The V end was cut by 5 bases, the J end by 7 bases, with 17 bases between. The record originates from a study of early T cells in non-severe SARS-CoV-2 infection. Across the study: Sequenced material consisted of bulk RNA (from unsorted whole blood), and chains were unpaired. Findings of the study overall: VDJdb matches were skewed toward anti-spike CD8 T cell responses.

The source material was whole blood, sampled at baseline. The rearrangement joins TRBV30 to TRBJ2-5; D remains ambiguous. The sequence was obtained from an adult who was a healthcare worker with PCR-confirmed SARS-CoV-2 infection or an uninfected control (not recorded which). The CDR3 nucleotides read TGTGCCTGGCAACCGGCTGATGTCTGGACCCAGTACTTC. This gives the protein CAWQPADVWTQYF.